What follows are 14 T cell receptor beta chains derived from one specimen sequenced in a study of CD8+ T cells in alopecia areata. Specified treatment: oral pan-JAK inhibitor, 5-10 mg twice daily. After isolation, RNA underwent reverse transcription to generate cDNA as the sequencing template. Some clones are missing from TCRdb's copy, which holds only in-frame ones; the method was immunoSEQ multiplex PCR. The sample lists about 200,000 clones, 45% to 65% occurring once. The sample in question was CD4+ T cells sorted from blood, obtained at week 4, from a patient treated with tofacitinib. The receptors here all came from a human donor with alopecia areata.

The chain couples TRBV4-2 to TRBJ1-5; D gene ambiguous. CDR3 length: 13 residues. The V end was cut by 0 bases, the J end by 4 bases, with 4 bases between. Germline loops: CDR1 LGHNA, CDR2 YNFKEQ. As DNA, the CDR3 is TGTGCCAGCAGCCAAGACAGAAATCAGCCCCAGCATTTT. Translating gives CASSQDRNQPQHF.

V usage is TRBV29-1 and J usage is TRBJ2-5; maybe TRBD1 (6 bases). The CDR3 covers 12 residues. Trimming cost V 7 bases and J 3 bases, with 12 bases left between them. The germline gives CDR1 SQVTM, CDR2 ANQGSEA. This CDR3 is CSGWAGEETQYF. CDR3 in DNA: TGCAGCGGTTGGGCAGGGGAAGAGACCCAGTACTTC.

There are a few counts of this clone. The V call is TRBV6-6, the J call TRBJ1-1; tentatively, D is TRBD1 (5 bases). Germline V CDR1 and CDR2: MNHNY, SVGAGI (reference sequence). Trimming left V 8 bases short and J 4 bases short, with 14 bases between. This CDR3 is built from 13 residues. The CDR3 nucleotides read TGTGCCAGCGGGGCTCCACTTCGCACTGAAGCTTTCTTT. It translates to CASGAPLRTEAFF.

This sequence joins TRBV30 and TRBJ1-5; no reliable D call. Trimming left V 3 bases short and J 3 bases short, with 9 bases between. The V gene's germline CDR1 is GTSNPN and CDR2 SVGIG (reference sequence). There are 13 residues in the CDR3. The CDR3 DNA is TGTGCCTGGAGCCGGTCGTACAATCAGCCCCAGCATTTT. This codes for CAWSRSYNQPQHF.

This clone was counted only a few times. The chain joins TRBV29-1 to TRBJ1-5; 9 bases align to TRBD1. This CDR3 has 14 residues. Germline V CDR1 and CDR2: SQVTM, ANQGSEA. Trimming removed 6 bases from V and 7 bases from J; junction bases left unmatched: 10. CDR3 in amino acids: CSVGGQGIDQPQHF. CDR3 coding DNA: TGCAGCGTGGGGGGACAGGGAATAGACCAGCCCCAGCATTTT.

The CDR3 DNA follows: TGTGCCAGCAGCAGGGGAAATTCACCCCTCCACTTT. Its translation is CASSRGNSPLHF. The V call is TRBV2, the J call TRBJ1-6, with a weak D call TRBD1 (6 bases). Trimming pared 6 bases from V and 7 bases from J, leaving 7 bases between. The CDR3 spans 12 residues. Per the germline V gene, CDR1 is SNHLY and CDR2 is FYNNEI. The full variable domain, in which reference TRBV2 and TRBJ1-6 provide the parts outside the CDR3, is EPEVTQTPSHQVTQMGQEVILRCVPISNHLYFYWYRQILGQKVEFLVSFYNNEISEKSEIFDDQFSVERPDGSNFTLKIRSTKLEDSAMYFCASSRGNSPLHFGNGTRLTVT.

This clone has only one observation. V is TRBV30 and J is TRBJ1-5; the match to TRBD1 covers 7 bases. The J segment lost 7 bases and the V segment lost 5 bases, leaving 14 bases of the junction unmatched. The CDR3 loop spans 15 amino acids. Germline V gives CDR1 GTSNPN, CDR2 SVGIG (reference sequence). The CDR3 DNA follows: TGTGCCTGGGAATTGGGACAGTTCGGTCTCCAGCCCCAGCATTTT. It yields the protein CAWELGQFGLQPQHF.

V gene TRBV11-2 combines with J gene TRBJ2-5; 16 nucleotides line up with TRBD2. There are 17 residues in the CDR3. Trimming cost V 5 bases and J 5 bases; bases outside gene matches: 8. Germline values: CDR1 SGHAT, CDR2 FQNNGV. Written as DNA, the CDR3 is TGTGCCAGCAGCCCCGGGACTAGCGGGGGGGCCGGGGAGACCCAGTACTTC. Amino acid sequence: CASSPGTSGGAGETQYF.

Written as DNA, the CDR3 is TGTGCCAGCAGCCCCCGGAGCCAGGGTGGAAACACCATATATTTT. The encoded protein is CASSPRSQGGNTIYF. The chain uses TRBV5-6 and TRBJ1-3; maybe TRBD1 (5 bases). The V end was cut by 4 bases, the J end by 3 bases, with 14 bases between. This CDR3 region has 15 residues. Germline CDR1 SGHDT, CDR2 YYEEEE.

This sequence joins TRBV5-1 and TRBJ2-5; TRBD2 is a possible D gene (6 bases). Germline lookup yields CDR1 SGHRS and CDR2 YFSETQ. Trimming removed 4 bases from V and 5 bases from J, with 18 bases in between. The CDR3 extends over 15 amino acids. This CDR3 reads CASSPGGQNSETQYF. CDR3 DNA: TGCGCCAGCAGCCCCGGGGGTCAAAATTCGGAGACCCAGTACTTC.

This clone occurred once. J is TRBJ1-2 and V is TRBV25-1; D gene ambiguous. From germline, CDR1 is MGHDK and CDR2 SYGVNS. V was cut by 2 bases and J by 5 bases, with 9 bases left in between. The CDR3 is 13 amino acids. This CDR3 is CASSEDLLYGYTF. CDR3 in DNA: TGTGCCAGCAGTGAAGACCTCCTGTATGGCTACACCTTC.

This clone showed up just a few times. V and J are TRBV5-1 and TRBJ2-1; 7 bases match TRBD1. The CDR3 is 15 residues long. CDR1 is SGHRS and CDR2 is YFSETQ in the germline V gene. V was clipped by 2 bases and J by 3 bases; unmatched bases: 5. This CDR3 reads CASSLDRVSYNEQFF. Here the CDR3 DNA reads TGCGCCAGCAGCTTAGACAGGGTCAGCTACAATGAGCAGTTCTTC.

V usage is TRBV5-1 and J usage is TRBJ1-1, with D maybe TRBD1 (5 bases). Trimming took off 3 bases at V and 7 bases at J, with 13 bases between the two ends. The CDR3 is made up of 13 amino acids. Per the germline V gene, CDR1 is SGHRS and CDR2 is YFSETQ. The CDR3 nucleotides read TGCGCCAGCAGCTACCGATCCCAGGGTGAAGCTTTCTTT. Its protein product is CASSYRSQGEAFF.

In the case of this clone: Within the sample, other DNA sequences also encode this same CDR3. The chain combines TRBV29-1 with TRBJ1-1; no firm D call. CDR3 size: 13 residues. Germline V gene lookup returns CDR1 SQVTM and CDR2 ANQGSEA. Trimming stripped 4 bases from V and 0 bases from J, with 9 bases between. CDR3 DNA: TGCAGCGTTGGTCTGGTGGTGAACACTGAAGCTTTCTTT. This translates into CSVGLVVNTEAFF.